Each of the 7 T cell receptor beta chains below was sequenced from the same sample in a study of T cell clones after liver transplantation. Clones were sequenced by immunoSEQ multiplex PCR, and TCRdb holds only the in-frame ones, with some missing. Among 50,000 to 60,000 clones listed, roughly three quarters were seen once. Sample: CD4+ T cells from blood, taken at the 22-month timepoint. The receptors originated from a human patient who received a liver transplant. Some of the T cells may derive from the graft donor.

The chain uses TRBV6-5 and TRBJ1-6; D unresolved. In germline, CDR1 is MNHEY, CDR2 SVGAGI. Trimming removed 3 bases from V and 9 bases from J, with 9 bases in between. This CDR3 spans 13 amino acids. The DNA of the CDR3 is TGTGCCAGCAGTTATAGTAACTCTTCACCCCTCCACTTT. This translates into CASSYSNSSPLHF.

This clone was recorded only once. The chain links TRBV5-6 to TRBJ2-2; the D gene could be TRBD1 or TRBD2 (6 bases each). This CDR3 is 14 amino acids long. Germline CDR1 and CDR2: SGHDT and YYEEEE. The germline V and J ends were trimmed by 4 bases and 5 bases, with 12 bases remaining between them. CDR3 loop: CASSRIGGTGELFF. CDR3 nucleotides: TGTGCCAGCAGCCGAATAGGGGGGACCGGGGAGCTGTTTTTT.

The rearrangement uses TRBV6-1 and TRBJ2-5, with D unresolved. The CDR3 spans 12 residues. V lost 5 bases to trimming and J lost 3 bases, with 7 bases between them. Germline V lookup: CDR1 MNHNS, CDR2 SASEGT. The CDR3 is CASSRFEETQYF. The CDR3 nucleotides read TGTGCCAGCAGTCGCTTCGAAGAGACCCAGTACTTC.

Here the CDR3 reads CASSAGTGFQPQHF. CDR3 in DNA: TGTGCCAGCAGTGCCGGGACAGGGTTCCAGCCCCAGCATTTT. This chain joins TRBV2 and TRBJ1-5; 9 nucleotides match TRBD1. The CDR3 totals 14 residues. The germline CDR1 and CDR2 sequences are SNHLY and FYNNEI. V lost 4 bases, J lost 7 bases, and 5 bases stayed unmatched.

This clone was counted a few times. The gene calls are TRBV6-1 and TRBJ2-3; D is undetermined. This CDR3 has 14 amino acids. V lost 8 bases and J lost 0, with 12 bases in between. The germline V gene has CDR1 MNHNS and CDR2 SASEGT. The CDR3 sequence is CASSWSVSTDTQYF. The CDR3 DNA reads as TGTGCCAGCTCTTGGTCAGTGAGCACAGATACGCAGTATTTT.

The chain joins TRBV7-9 to TRBJ2-2; no firm D call. The CDR3 runs 16 residues. V was clipped by 10 bases and J by 1 base, with 19 bases between them. CDR1 is SEHNR and CDR2 is FQNEAQ in the germline V gene (reference sequence). The chain's CDR3 is CATPGPGPRNTGELFF. In DNA, the CDR3 is TGTGCCACCCCTGGGCCGGGTCCCAGGAACACCGGGGAGCTGTTTTTT. Filled out from reference TRBV7-9 and TRBJ2-2, the complete variable domain reads DTGVSQNPRHKITKRGQNVTFRCDPISEHNRLYWYRQTLGQGPEFLTYFQNEAQLEKSRLLSDRFSAERPKGSFSTLEIQRTEQGDSAMYLCATPGPGPRNTGELFFGEGSRLTVL.

The chain combines TRBV6-1 with TRBJ1-2; D is perhaps TRBD1 (5 bases). There are 13 residues in the CDR3. Trimming pared 4 bases from V and 6 bases from J, leaving 12 bases between. Per germline, CDR1 MNHNS and CDR2 SASEGT. The CDR3 region is CASSVGRVNGYTF. For the CDR3, the DNA is TGTGCCAGCAGTGTAGGCAGGGTCAATGGCTACACCTTC.